Included here is one T cell receptor beta chain sequence, with context. What it binds is unknown. TCRdb re-called the 5' RACE reads through MiXCR, storing one row per CDR3 protein. The data contain about 180,000 distinct CDR3 sequences, more than 15% of them singletons. This entry is derived from a study of T-cell memory formation after mild COVID-19. Findings and limits, study-wide: Clones contracting across day 15 to 85 had a balanced CD4/CD8 profile; later expanding clones leaned CD4+. Clonal second-wave expansions that peaked on day 37 had unconfirmed SARS-CoV-2 specificity.

The sample taken for sequencing was PBMCs or a T cell subset sorted from them (not recorded which). The receptor was isolated from an adult woman who had mild COVID-19 (a few samples of this study predate the infection). Cell type and time point are not known.

Written as DNA, the CDR3 is TGTGCCACCAGTGACCCAGGACAGGGGGCATACGAGCAGTACTTC. Translation gives CATSDPGQGAYEQYF. V gene TRBV24-1 combines with J gene TRBJ2-7; 11 bases are shared with TRBD1. From germline, CDR1 is KGHDR and CDR2 SFDVKD. The CDR3 is 15 amino acids. V dropped 4 bases and J dropped 4; count of bases not matched to a gene: 5.